This T cell receptor (beta chain) is drawn from a study of cytomegalovirus exposure and HLA in healthy donors. The PCR was carried out with 60 Vbeta primers and 13 Jbeta primers. Using immunoSEQ multiplex PCR, the repertoire was profiled, and TCRdb retains in-frame clones only, with some absent. The listing contains about 74,000 clones. The CDR3 runs 14 residues. CDR1 is GTSNPN, CDR2 SVGIG, per germline (reference sequence). Trimming shortened V by 0 bases and J by 5 bases, and 14 bases separated the two germline ends. Sequencing used PBMCs. This chain connects TRBV30 to TRBJ2-7, with TRBD2 as a possible D gene (5 bases). This receptor was identified in a female donor in good health and CMV-seropositive. Here the CDR3 DNA reads TGTGCCTGGAGTGTGGTAGGGTTCGGGAACGAGCAGTACTTC. Translation: CAWSVVGFGNEQYF.